The 19 T cell receptor beta chains presented below share a single source sample, sequenced in a study of blood T cell repertoires in COVID-19. Only in-frame clones appear in the TCRdb table, and some are missing; sequencing was by immunoSEQ multiplex PCR. The sample yields under 250,000 clones, about nine tenths seen once. Sequenced sample: peripheral blood. These receptor sequences come from a woman aged 60-75 years who had recovered from COVID-19.

The genes are TRBV24-1 and TRBJ1-2, with TRBD1 identical over 10 bases. The CDR3 has 16 amino acids. V trimming: 4 bases; J trimming: 5 bases; junction bases outside the gene matches: 9. Per the germline V gene, CDR1 is KGHDR and CDR2 is SFDVKD. The CDR3 is CATSEAGTGVPYGYTF. The CDR3 bases are TGTGCCACCAGTGAGGCCGGGACAGGGGTCCCTTATGGCTACACCTTC.

The rearrangement joins TRBV7-3 to TRBJ1-2; D remains ambiguous. V gave up 2 bases and J gave up 2 bases, with 12 bases separating them. The CDR3 consists of 15 residues. Per the germline V gene, CDR1 is SGHTA and CDR2 is FQGTGA. The CDR3 region is CASSLVAGSNYGYTF. The CDR3 DNA reads TGTGCCAGCAGCTTAGTCGCGGGAAGCAACTATGGCTACACCTTC.

This clone has more than one count but fewer than ten. DNA for the CDR3: TGCAGCGTTGAGGTGGGGACAGGGCTACGAGGTACTGAAGCTTTCTTT. The encoded protein is CSVEVGTGLRGTEAFF. This chain uses TRBV29-1 with TRBJ1-1, with TRBD1 identical over 9 bases. Germline CDR1 is SQVTM and CDR2 is ANQGSEA. V dropped 3 bases and J dropped 5; count of bases not matched to a gene: 13. The CDR3 is made up of 16 amino acids.

A word on this clone: The identical CDR3 is also encoded by other nucleotide sequences in the sample. V is TRBV20-1 and J is TRBJ2-5; possible D gene TRBD2, 6 bases. Germline V gene data show CDR1 as DFQATT and CDR2 as SNEGSKA (reference sequence). The CDR3 has 12 residues. V was trimmed by 3 bases and J by 5 bases, leaving 10 bases between them. The CDR3 spells CSASLGGETQYF. Here the CDR3 DNA reads TGCAGTGCTAGTCTTGGGGGGGAGACCCAGTACTTC.

The chain is built from TRBV24-1 and TRBJ2-1; 7 bases align to TRBD2. The CDR3 extends over 14 amino acids. Germline values: CDR1 KGHDR, CDR2 SFDVKD. The V segment lost 6 bases and the J segment 2 bases; nucleotides outside the gene matches: 3. CDR3 protein: CATSNGGTYNEQFF. CDR3 in DNA: TGTGCCACCAGTAACGGGGGGACCTACAATGAGCAGTTCTTC.

The chain employs TRBV19 and TRBJ2-7; TRBD2 matches 8 bases. V shed 4 bases, J shed 7 bases, and the junction held 15 bases outside the gene matches. Germline V gene lookup returns CDR1 LNHDA and CDR2 SQIVND (reference sequence). This CDR3 has 16 amino acids. As DNA, the CDR3 is TGTGCCAGTAGTAAGACTCGGGCGGGGGGCCCGGGGGAGCAGTACTTC. Amino acid sequence: CASSKTRAGGPGEQYF.

The chain joins TRBV6-5 to TRBJ1-2; weak D call: TRBD1 (5 bases). CDR1 is MNHEY, CDR2 SVGAGI, per germline. The ends were cut back, 6 bases at V and 7 bases at J, with 15 bases in the middle. CDR3 length equals 13 residues. Here the CDR3 reads CASRTGAVAGYTF. The CDR3 region has the DNA TGTGCCAGCAGGACTGGGGCCGTCGCTGGCTACACCTTC.

This chain's CDR3 is CASSHSYGEQRAEAFF. CDR3 in DNA: TGTGCCAGCAGCCATTCTTACGGGGAGCAGAGAGCTGAAGCTTTCTTT. The genes are TRBV7-9 and TRBJ1-1, with D hard to call. From germline, CDR1 is SEHNR and CDR2 FQNEAQ (reference sequence). V dropped 5 bases and J dropped 6 bases, with 22 bases sitting between them. The CDR3 has 16 residues.

The CDR3: CASSMTSGGAYQTQYF. Written as DNA, the CDR3 is TGTGCCAGCAGTATGACTAGCGGGGGGGCTTATCAGACCCAGTACTTC. This chain uses TRBV27 with TRBJ2-5, with 14 bases fitting TRBD2. The junction had 8 bases not matched to a gene; V was cut back by 5 bases and J by 6 bases. Germline lookup yields CDR1 MNHEY and CDR2 SMNVEV (reference sequence). The CDR3 totals 16 residues.

DNA of the CDR3: TGTGCCAGCAGCTTAGACTGGGGACACGGCCCTAGTTCGGAACTGTTTTTT. This gives the protein CASSLDWGHGPSSELFF. The rearrangement links TRBV7-2 to TRBJ1-4; possibly TRBD1 for D (6 bases). The CDR3 extends over 17 amino acids. Germline V gives CDR1 SGHTA, CDR2 FQGNSA. V gave up 1 base and J gave up 12 bases, with 24 bases separating them.

A single count supports this clone. The rearrangement links TRBV20-1 to TRBJ1-2, with TRBD1 matching 7 bases. This CDR3 has 11 residues. V shed 3 bases and J 8 bases; nucleotides not matched to a gene: 3. The germline V gene has CDR1 DFQATT and CDR2 SNEGSKA (reference sequence). The CDR3 DNA is TGCAGTGCTAGGACAGGGCGCGGCTACACCTTC. It translates to CSARTGRGYTF.

J is TRBJ1-6 and V is TRBV28; D unclear. CDR1 and CDR2 from the germline V gene are MDHEN and SYDVKM. Trimming stripped 8 bases from V and 0 bases from J, with 17 bases between. The CDR3 sequence is 17 residues long. The CDR3 DNA sequence: TGTGCCAGCGTAAGGAGGGCGGCGAGCTCCTATAATTCACCCCTCCACTTT. Protein: CASVRRAASSYNSPLHF.

V gene TRBV28 combines with J gene TRBJ1-1; 7 positions match TRBD1. Germline trimming cut 3 bases from V and 3 bases from J; bases unmatched to any gene: 7. The CDR3 is 15 amino acids. Germline V gene sequence: CDR1 MDHEN, CDR2 SYDVKM. The CDR3 protein is CASSFRGRGDTEAFF. CDR3 coding DNA: TGTGCCAGCAGTTTCCGGGGCAGGGGGGACACTGAAGCTTTCTTT.

The chain couples TRBV7-3 to TRBJ2-5, with D maybe TRBD2 (5 bases). Trimming stripped 5 bases from V and 2 bases from J, with 15 bases between. The CDR3 contains 15 residues. Germline lookup yields CDR1 SGHTA and CDR2 FQGTGA. The CDR3 loop reads CASSRQGLLQETQYF. Written as DNA, the CDR3 is TGTGCCAGCAGCCGTCAAGGACTTCTTCAAGAGACCCAGTACTTC.

V and J are TRBV9 and TRBJ1-3; 7 bases map to TRBD1. Per the germline V gene, CDR1 is SGDLS and CDR2 is YYNGEE. The V and J ends lost 1 base and 2 bases, in that order; junction bases with no gene match: 6. The length of the CDR3 is 16 residues. The CDR3 nucleotides read TGTGCCAGCAGCGTATCTCACAGGGGAACTGGAAACACCATATATTTT. The encoded protein is CASSVSHRGTGNTIYF.

The genes are TRBV5-1 and TRBJ2-3; TRBD2 matches at 7 bases. The CDR3 is 15 amino acids. Per the germline V gene, CDR1 is SGHRS and CDR2 is YFSETQ. J gave up 1 base and V 0 bases, and 2 bases lay outside the gene matches. CDR3 residues: CASSLVGLGTDTQYF. The CDR3 DNA sequence: TGCGCCAGCAGCTTGGTTGGACTAGGCACAGATACGCAGTATTTT.

V usage is TRBV15 and J usage is TRBJ1-3; no clear D. Germline loops: CDR1 LNHNV, CDR2 YYDKDF (reference sequence). Trimming cost V 4 bases and J 7 bases, with 5 bases left between them. The CDR3 has 11 residues. The CDR3: CATSTYNTIYF. The CDR3 bases are TGTGCCACCAGCACCTACAACACCATATATTTT.

V gene TRBV18 combines with J gene TRBJ2-3; TRBD1 might be the D (5 bases). Trimming took off 3 bases at V and 2 bases at J, with 12 bases between the two ends. Germline V gene lookup returns CDR1 KGHSH and CDR2 LQKENI. The CDR3 covers 15 residues. The CDR3 DNA sequence: TGTGCCAGCTCACCGGGGCCTACCCACACAGATACGCAGTATTTT. It yields the protein CASSPGPTHTDTQYF.

This rearrangement joins TRBV7-9 to TRBJ2-3, with TRBD2 identical over 8 bases. This CDR3 has 15 residues. Trimming took 5 bases from V and 1 from J; bases not matched to a gene: 5. Per germline, CDR1 SEHNR and CDR2 FQNEAQ (reference sequence). CDR3 amino acids: CASSLWRGGTDTQYF. The CDR3 nucleotides read TGTGCCAGCAGCCTATGGCGGGGGGGCACAGATACGCAGTATTTT.